This entry features one TCR beta chain sequence. Germline V gives CDR1 SGHRS, CDR2 YFSETQ. Between the trimmed V and J ends, which lost 0 bases and 2 bases, there was a span of 14 bases. This CDR3 comprises 16 residues. These data come from a study of shared clonotypes between healthy human individuals. Overall study context: Three plates each covered CD4 naive and memory; CD8 naive two, CD8 memory one.

Once extracted for a subset, genomic DNA was divided evenly among several immunoSEQ plates. In the original workflow: ImmunoSEQ output lacked quality scores and full-length reads, limiting matched filtering. Sequencing was performed with immunoSEQ multiplex PCR; in TCRdb, only in-frame clones are kept and a portion is missing. The V and J calls and clone size are taken from that table; D and trimming were inferred from the DNA. Among nearly 2 million clones, 85% to 95% were seen once, and the ten largest hold 0.9% to 1.5%. It was CD45RO-negative cells, positively selected for CCR7, that made up naive CD8 cells, with terminally differentiated effector memory CD45RA+ cells excluded. Recent vaccinations or acute infections were absent in the healthy HIV-negative adult donors.

The source material was naive CD8+ T cells sorted from blood. This TCR derives from a man younger than 30 in good health. The V call is TRBV5-1, the J call TRBJ2-5; no clear D gene. The CDR3 loop reads CASSLALGQDQETQYF. CDR3 sequence (DNA): TGCGCCAGCAGCTTGGCTCTAGGGCAGGATCAAGAGACCCAGTACTTC.